This TCR beta chain stems from a study of T cell responses to AZD1222 COVID-19 vaccine. Whole-study results and caveats: Only five to seven AZD1222 recipients were seropositive at baseline. Epitopes outside B.1.351 and B.1.1.7 mutated regions reportedly drew nearly half of spike TCRs. Every sample of the repertoires postdated the peak T cell response. In a largely white British group with more females than males, clonal diversity was possibly underestimated.

Assay used: immunoSEQ multiplex PCR; TCRdb lists only in-frame clones, some missing. The sample contains some 130,000 clones, about 88% of which appear only once. CDR1 is LNHDA, CDR2 SQIVND, per germline (reference sequence). Trimming shortened V by 5 bases and J by 2 bases, and 8 bases separated the two germline ends. This CDR3 region has 13 residues. Turning to this clone: Its antigen is currently unknown.

This TCR was recovered from an adult in good health. The chain carries TRBV19 and TRBJ2-3; tentative D call: TRBD2 (6 bases). The starting material was peripheral blood, obtained on day 0 of MenACWY control vaccination. The DNA of the CDR3 is TGTGCCAGTAGTTTGGGACTCACAGATACGCAGTATTTT. Translation: CASSLGLTDTQYF.